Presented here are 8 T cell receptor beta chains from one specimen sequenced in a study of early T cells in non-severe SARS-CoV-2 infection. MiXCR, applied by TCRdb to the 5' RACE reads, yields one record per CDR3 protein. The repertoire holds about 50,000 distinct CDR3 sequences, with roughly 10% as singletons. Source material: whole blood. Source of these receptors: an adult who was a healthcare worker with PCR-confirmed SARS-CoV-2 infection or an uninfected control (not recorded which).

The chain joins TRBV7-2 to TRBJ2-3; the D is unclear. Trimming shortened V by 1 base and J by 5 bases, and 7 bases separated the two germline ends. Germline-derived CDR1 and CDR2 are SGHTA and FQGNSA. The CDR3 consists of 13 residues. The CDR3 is CASSLELVDTQYF. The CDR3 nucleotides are TGTGCCAGCAGCTTAGAATTGGTAGATACGCAGTATTTT.

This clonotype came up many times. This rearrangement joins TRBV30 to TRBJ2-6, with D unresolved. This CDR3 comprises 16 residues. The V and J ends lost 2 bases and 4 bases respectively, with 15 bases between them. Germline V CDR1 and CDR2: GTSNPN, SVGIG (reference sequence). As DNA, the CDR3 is TGTGCCTGGAGTCCTCGGTCAGTCCCCGGGGCCAACGTCCTGACTTTC. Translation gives CAWSPRSVPGANVLTF.

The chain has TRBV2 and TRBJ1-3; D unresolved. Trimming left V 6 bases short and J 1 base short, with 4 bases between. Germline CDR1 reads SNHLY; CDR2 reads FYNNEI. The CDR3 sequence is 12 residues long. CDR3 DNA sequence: TGTGCCAGCAGGGAGTCTGGAAACACCATATATTTT. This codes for CASRESGNTIYF.

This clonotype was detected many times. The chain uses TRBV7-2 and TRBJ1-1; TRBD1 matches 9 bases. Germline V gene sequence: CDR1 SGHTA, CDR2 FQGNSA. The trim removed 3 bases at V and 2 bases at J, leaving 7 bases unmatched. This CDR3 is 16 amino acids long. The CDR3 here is CASSLDRGGLNTEAFF. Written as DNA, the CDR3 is TGTGCCAGCAGCTTGGACAGGGGAGGTCTTAACACTGAAGCTTTCTTT. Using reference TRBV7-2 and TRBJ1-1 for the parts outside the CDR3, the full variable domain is GAGVSQSPSNKVTEKGKDVELRCDPISGHTALYWYRQSLGQGLEFLIYFQGNSAPDKSGLPSDRFSAERTGGSVSTLTIQRTQQEDSAVYLCASSLDRGGLNTEAFFGQGTRLTVV.

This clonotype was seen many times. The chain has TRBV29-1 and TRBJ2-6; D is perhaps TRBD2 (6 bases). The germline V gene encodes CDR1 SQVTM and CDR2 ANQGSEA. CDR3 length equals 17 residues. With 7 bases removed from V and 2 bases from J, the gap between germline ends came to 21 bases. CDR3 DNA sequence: TGCAGCGCCTTTGCAGGGACGGAGGGAGCTGGGGCCAACGTCCTGACTTTC. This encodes CSAFAGTEGAGANVLTF.

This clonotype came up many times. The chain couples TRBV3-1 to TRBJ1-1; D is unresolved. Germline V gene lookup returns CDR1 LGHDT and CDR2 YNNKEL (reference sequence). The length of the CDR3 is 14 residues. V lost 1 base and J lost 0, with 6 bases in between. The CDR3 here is CASSQGSMNTEAFF. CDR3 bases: TGTGCCAGCAGCCAAGGCTCGATGAACACTGAAGCTTTCTTT.

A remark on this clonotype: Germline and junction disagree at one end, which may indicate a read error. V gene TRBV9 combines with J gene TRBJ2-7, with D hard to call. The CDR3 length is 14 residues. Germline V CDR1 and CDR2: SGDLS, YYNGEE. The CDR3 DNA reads TGTGCCTGCAGCGTTGCAGACAAGCCCTACGAGCAGTACTTC. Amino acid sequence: CACSVADKPYEQYF.

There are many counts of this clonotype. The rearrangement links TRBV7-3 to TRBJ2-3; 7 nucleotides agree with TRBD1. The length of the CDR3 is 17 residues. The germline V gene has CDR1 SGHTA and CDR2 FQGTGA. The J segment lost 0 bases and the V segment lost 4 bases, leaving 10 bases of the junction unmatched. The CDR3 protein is CASSSKPRQGSTDTQYF. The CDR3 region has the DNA TGTGCCAGCAGCTCAAAGCCCAGACAGGGTAGCACAGATACGCAGTATTTT.